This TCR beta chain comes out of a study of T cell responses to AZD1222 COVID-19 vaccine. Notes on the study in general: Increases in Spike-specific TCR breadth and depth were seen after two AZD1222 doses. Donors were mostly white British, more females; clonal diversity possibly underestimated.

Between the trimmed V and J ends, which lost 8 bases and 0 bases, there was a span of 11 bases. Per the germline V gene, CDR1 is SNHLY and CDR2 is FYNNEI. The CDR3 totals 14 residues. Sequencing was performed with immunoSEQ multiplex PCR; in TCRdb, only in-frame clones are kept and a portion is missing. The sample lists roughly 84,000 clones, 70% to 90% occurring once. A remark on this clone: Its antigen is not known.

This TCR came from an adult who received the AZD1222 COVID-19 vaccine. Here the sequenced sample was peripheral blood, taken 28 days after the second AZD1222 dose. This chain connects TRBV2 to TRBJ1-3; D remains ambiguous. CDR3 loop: CASQQLSSGNTIYF. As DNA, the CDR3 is TGTGCCAGCCAACAGCTGAGCTCTGGAAACACCATATATTTT.